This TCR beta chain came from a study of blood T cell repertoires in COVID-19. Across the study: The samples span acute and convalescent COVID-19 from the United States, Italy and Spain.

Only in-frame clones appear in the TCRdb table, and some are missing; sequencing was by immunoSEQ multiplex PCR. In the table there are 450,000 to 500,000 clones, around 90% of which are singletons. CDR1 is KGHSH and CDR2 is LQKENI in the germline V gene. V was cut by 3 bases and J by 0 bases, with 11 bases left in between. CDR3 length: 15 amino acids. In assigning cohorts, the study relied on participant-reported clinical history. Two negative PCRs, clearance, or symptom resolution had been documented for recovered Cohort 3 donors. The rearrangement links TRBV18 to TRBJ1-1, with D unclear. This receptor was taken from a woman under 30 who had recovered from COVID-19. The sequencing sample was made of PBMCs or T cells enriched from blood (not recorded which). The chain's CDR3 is CASSPQQQLNTEAFF. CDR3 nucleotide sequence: TGTGCCAGCTCACCCCAACAACAGTTGAACACTGAAGCTTTCTTT. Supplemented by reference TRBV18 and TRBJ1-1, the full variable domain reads NAGVMQNPRHLVRRRGQEARLRCSPMKGHSHVYWYRQLPEEGLKFMVYLQKENIIDESGMPKERFSAEFPKEGPSILRIQQVVRGDSAAYFCASSPQQQLNTEAFFGQGTRLTVV.